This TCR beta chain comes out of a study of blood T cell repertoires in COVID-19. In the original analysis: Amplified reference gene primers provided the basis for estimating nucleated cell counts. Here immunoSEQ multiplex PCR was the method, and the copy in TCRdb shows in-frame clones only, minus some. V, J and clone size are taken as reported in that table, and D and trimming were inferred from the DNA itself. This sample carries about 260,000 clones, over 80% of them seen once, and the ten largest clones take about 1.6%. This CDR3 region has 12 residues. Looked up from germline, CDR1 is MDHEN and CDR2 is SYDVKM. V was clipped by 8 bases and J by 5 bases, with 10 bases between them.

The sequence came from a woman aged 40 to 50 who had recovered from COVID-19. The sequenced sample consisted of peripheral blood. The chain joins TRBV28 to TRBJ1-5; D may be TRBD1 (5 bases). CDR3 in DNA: TGTGCCAGCGGCAGGGTCTATCAGCCCCAGCATTTT. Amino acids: CASGRVYQPQHF.